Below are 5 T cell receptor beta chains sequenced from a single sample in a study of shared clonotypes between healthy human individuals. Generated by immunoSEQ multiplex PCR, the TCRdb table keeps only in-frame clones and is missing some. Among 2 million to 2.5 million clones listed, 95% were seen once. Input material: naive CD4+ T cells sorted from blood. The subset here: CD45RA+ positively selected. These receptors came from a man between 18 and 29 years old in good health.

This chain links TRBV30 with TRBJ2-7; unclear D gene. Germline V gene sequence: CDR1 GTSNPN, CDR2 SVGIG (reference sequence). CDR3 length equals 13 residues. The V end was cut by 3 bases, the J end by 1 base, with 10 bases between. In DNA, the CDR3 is TGTGCCTGGAGGATAGGTATTTCCTACGAGCAGTACTTC. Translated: CAWRIGISYEQYF.

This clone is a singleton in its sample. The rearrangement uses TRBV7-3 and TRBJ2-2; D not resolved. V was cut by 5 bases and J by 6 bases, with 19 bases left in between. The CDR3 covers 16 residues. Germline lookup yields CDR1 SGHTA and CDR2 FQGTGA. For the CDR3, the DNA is TGTGCCAGCAGCCCCTTCGGTTCAAGGACGGCCGGGGAGCTGTTTTTT. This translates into CASSPFGSRTAGELFF.

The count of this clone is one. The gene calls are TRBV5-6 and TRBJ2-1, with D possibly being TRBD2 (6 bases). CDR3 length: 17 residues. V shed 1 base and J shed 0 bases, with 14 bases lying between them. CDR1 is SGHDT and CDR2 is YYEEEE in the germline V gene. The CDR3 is CASSLIGGILSYNEQFF. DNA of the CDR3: TGTGCCAGCAGCTTGATAGGCGGGATCCTCTCCTACAATGAGCAGTTCTTC.

In DNA form, the CDR3 reads TGTGCCAGCAGCTTGACGGCTAGCGGGAGCGTTGGCGCAGATACGCAGTATTTT. This encodes CASSLTASGSVGADTQYF. This chain connects TRBV5-6 to TRBJ2-3; the match to TRBD2 covers 10 bases. Germline lookup yields CDR1 SGHDT and CDR2 YYEEEE. This CDR3 contains 18 residues. Trimming removed 1 base from V and 4 bases from J; junction bases left unmatched: 12.

The CDR3 reads CASSAQGGGVTEAFF. In DNA, the CDR3 is TGCGCCAGCAGCGCCCAGGGGGGGGGAGTCACTGAAGCTTTCTTT. The chain combines TRBV5-1 with TRBJ1-1, with 7 bases lining up with TRBD1. The germline gives CDR1 SGHRS, CDR2 YFSETQ. The CDR3 loop spans 15 amino acids. The V segment lost 4 bases and the J segment 4 bases; nucleotides outside the gene matches: 10.